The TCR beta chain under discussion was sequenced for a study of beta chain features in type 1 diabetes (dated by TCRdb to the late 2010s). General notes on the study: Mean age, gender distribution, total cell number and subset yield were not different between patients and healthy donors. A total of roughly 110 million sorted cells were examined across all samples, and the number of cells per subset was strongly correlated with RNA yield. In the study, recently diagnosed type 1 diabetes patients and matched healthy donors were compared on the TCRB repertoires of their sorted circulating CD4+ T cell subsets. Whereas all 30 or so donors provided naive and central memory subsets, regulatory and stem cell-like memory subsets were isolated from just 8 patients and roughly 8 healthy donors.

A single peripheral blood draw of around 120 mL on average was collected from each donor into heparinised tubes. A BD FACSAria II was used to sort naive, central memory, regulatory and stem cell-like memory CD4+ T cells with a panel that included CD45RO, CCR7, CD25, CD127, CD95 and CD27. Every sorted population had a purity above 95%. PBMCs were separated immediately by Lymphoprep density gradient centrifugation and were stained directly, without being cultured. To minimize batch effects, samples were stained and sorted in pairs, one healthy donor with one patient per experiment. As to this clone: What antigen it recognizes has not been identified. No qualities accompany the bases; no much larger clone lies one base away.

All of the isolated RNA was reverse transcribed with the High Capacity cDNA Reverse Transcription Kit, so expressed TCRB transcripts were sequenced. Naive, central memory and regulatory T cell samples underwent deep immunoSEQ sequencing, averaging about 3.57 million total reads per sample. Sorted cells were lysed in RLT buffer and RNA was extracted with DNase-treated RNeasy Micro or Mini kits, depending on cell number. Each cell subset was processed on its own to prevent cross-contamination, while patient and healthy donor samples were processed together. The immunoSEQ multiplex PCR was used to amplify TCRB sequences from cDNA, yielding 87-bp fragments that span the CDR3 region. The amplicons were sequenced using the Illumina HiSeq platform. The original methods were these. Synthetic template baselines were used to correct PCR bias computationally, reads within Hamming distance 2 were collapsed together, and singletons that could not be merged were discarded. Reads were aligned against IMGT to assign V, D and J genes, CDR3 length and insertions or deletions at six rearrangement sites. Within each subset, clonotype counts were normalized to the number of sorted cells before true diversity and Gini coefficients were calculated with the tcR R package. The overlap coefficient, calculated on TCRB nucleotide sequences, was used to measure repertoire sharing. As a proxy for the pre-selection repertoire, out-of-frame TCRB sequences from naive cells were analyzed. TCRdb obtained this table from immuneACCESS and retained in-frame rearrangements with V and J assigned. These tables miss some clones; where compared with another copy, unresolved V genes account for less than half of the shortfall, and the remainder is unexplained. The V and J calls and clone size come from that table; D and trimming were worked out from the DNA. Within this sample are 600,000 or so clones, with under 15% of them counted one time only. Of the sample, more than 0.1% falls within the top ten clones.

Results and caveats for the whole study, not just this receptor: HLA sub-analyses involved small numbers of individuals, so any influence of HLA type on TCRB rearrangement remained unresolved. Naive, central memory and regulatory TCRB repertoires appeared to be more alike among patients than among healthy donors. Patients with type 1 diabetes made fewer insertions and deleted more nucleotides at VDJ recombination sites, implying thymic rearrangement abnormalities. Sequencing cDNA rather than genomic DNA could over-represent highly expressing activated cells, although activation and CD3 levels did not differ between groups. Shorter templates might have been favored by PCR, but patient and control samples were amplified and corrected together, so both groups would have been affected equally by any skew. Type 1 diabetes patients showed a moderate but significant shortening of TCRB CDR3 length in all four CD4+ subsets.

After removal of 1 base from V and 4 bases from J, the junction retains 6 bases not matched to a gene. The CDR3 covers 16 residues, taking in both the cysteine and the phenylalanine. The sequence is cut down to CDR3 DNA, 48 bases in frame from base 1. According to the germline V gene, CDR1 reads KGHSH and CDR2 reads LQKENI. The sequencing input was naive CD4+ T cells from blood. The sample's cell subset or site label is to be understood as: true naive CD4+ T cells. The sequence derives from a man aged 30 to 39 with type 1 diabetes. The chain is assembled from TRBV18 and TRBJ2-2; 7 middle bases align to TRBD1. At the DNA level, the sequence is TGTGCCAGCTCACCACGAGGGGGCTCGGGCACCGGGGAGCTGTTTTTT. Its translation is CASSPRGGSGTGELFF. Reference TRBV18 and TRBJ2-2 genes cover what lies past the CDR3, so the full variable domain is NAGVMQNPRHLVRRRGQEARLRCSPMKGHSHVYWYRQLPEEGLKFMVYLQKENIIDESGMPKERFSAEFPKEGPSILRIQQVVRGDSAAYFCASSPRGGSGTGELFFGEGSRLTVL.